This TCR beta chain was documented in a study of response to subunit inactivated influenza vaccine. This CDR3 region has 15 residues. TCRdb independently ran MiXCR on the RT-PCR reads; one entry per CDR3 protein. The table shows more than 400,000 distinct CDR3 sequences, with approximately 7.2% occurring only once. Study results and caveats: With each seasonal influenza vaccination, the authors suggested, few new T cells are recruited.

This clonotype was recorded at least ten times. Its antigen is unidentified. The sequencing used PBMCs from blood, collected less than 30 months after vaccination. This TCR derives from a man between 50 and 70 years old who received an inactivated influenza vaccine. The chain combines TRBV21-1 with TRBJ2-3; the D call TRBD1 from the table was never checked on the DNA. TRBV21-1 is annotated as a pseudogene. This CDR3 is CARRGGGAPPDTQYF. CDR3 coding DNA: TGTGCCAGGAGAGGGGGCGGGGCCCCCCCAGATACGCAGTATTTT.